This T cell receptor (beta chain) was profiled in a study of immune characterization of retroperitoneal liposarcoma (dated by TCRdb to between 2018 and 2021). This clonotype was counted ten times or more. Its antigen has not been determined. No much larger clone exists at a distance of one base, and base qualities are not known. Library prep was done by PCR. The sequencing machine was a NextSeq 500. TCRdb redid the processing of the public reads, applying fastp at Q25 and MiXCR, and retained in-frame beta chains. Each entry is one CDR3 protein sequence, shown with its most common DNA and genes. For this sample there are about 7,300 distinct CDR3 sequences; around 30% appear just once. The ten biggest clones cover roughly 40% of the sample. The specimen sequenced was blood. The clonotype comes from a male donor with retroperitoneal liposarcoma.

The bases read TGTGCCAGCAGTTTATCCCAAGGGCAGTTCTTC. This translates into CASSLSQGQFF. The receptor chain draws on TRBV12-3 or TRBV12-4 and TRBJ2-1; no D gene can be assigned with confidence. V and J lose 2 bases and 12 bases, and a span of 8 bases separates them. From its cysteine to its phenylalanine, the CDR3 spans 11 amino acids. The entry retains the CDR3 DNA only, 33 bases that are in frame from base 1.